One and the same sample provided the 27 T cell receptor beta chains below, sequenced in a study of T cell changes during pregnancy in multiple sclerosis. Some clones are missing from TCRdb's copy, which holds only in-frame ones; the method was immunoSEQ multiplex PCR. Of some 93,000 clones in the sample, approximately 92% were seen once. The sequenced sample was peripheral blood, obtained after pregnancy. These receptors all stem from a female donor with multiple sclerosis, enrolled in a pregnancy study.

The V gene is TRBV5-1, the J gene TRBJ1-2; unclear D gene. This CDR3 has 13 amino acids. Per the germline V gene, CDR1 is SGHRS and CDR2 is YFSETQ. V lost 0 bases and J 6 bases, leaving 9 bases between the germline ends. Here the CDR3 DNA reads TGCGCCAGCAGCTTGGTCCCGGGAAATGGCTACACCTTC. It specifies CASSLVPGNGYTF.

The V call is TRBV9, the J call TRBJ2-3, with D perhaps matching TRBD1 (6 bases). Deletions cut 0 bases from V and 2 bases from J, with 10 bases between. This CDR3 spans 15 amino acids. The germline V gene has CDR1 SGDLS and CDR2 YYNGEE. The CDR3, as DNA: TGTGCCAGCAGCGTAGGGGGGACACTCACAGATACGCAGTATTTT. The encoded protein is CASSVGGTLTDTQYF.

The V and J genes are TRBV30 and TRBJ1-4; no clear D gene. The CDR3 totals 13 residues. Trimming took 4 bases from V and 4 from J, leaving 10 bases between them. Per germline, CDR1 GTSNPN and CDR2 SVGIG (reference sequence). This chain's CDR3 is CAWKRGSNEKLFF. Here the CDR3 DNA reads TGTGCCTGGAAACGAGGGAGTAATGAAAAACTGTTTTTT.

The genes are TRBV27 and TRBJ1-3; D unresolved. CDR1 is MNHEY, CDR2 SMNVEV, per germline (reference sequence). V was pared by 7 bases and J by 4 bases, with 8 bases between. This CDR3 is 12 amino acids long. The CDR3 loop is CASIELGNTIYF. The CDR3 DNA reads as TGTGCCAGCATCGAGCTGGGAAACACCATATATTTT.

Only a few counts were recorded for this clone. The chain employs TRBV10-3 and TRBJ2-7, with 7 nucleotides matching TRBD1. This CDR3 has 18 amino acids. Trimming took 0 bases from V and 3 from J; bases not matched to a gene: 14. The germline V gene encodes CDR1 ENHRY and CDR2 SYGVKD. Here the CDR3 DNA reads TGTGCCATCAGTGAGTCGTATGTGGAAGGGGACAGAGTCTACGAGCAGTACTTC. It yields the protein CAISESYVEGDRVYEQYF.

CDR3 nucleotides: TGTGCCAGCAGTTCAACAGAGAACAATGAGCAGTTCTTC. This encodes CASSSTENNEQFF. V is TRBV5-4 and J is TRBJ2-1; D uncertain. Trimming removed 5 bases from V and 5 bases from J, with 11 bases in between. The CDR3 loop spans 13 amino acids. CDR1 SGHNT and CDR2 YYREEE come from the germline V gene (reference sequence). Variable domain in full (rest from reference TRBV5-4 and TRBJ2-1): ETGVTQSPTHLIKTRGQQVTLRCSSQSGHNTVSWYQQALGQGPQFIFQYYREEENGRGNFPPRFSGLQFPNYSSELNVNALELDDSALYLCASSSTENNEQFFGPGTRLTVL.

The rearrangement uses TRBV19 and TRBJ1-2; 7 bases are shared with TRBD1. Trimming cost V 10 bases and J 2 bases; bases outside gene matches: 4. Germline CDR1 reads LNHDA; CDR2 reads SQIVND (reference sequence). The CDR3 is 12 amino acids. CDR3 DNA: TGTGCCACGTCAGGGGGAAACTATGGCTACACCTTC. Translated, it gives CATSGGNYGYTF. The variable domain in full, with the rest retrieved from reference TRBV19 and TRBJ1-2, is DGGITQSPKYLFRKEGQNVTLSCEQNLNHDAMYWYRQDPGQGLRLIYYSQIVNDFQKGDIAEGYSVSREKKESFPLTVTSAQKNPTAFYLCATSGGNYGYTFGSGTRLTVV.

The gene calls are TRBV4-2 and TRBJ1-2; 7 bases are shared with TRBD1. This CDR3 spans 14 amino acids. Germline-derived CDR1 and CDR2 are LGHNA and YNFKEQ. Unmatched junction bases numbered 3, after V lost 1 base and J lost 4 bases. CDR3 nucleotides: TGTGCCAGCAGCCAAGGTCAGGGGGTCTATGGCTACACCTTC. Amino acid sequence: CASSQGQGVYGYTF.

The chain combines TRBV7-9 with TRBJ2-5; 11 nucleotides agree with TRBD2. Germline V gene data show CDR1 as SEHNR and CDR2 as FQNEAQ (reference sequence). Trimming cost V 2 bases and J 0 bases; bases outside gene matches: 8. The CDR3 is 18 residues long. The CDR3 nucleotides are TGTGCCAGCAGCTTAAGTAGCGGGAGGGCCGGGTACCAAGAGACCCAGTACTTC. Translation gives CASSLSSGRAGYQETQYF.

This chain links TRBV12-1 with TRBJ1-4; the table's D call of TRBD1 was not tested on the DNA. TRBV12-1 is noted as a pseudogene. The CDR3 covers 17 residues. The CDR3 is CASSLKSGQGTNEKLFF. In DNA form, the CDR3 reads TGTGCCAGCAGCTTGAAGTCCGGACAGGGAACTAATGAAAAACTGTTTTTT.

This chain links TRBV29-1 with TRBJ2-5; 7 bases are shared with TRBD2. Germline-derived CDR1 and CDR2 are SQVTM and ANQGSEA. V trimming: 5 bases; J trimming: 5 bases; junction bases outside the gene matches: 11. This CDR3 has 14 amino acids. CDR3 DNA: TGCAGCGTTTTCGGGGGGACTTGGGGGGAGACCCAGTACTTC. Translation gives CSVFGGTWGETQYF.

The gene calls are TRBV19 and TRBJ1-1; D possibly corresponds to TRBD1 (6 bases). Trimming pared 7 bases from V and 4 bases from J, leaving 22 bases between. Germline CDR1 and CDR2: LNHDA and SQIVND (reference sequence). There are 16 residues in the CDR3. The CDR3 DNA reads TGTGCCAGTACTCCACCGGGACAAGCGGCGGGCACTGAAGCTTTCTTT. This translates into CASTPPGQAAGTEAFF.

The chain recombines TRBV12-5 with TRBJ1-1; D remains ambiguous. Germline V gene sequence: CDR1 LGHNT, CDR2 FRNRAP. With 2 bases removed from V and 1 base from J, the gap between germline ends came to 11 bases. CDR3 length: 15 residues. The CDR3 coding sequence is TGTGCTAGTGGTTTGATGAGAAAAACGAACACTGAAGCTTTCTTT. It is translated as CASGLMRKTNTEAFF.

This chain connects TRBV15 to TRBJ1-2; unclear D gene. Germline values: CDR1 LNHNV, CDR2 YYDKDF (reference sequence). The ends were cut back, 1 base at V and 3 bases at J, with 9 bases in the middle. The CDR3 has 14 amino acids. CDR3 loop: CATSRAHEDYGYTF. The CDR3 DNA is TGTGCCACCAGCAGAGCACACGAGGACTATGGCTACACCTTC.

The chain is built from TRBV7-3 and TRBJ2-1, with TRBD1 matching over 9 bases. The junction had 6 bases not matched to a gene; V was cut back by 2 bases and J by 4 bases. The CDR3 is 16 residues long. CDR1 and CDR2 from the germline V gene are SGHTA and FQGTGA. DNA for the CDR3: TGTGCCAGCAGCTTACAGTTTGGGACAGGGTACAATGAGCAGTTCTTC. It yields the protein CASSLQFGTGYNEQFF.

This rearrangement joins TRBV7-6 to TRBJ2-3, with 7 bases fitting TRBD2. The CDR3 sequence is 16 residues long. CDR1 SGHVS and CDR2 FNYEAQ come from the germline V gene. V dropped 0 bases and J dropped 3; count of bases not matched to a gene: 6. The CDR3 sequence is CASSLAPQGGTDTQYF. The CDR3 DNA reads TGTGCCAGCAGCTTAGCGCCCCAGGGAGGGACAGATACGCAGTATTTT.

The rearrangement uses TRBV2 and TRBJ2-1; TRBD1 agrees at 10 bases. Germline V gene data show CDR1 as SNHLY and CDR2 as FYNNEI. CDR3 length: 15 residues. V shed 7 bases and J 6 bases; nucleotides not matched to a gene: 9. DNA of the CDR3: TGTGCCAGCATCCTGGGACAGGGGATTCCCAATGAGCAGTTCTTC. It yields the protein CASILGQGIPNEQFF.

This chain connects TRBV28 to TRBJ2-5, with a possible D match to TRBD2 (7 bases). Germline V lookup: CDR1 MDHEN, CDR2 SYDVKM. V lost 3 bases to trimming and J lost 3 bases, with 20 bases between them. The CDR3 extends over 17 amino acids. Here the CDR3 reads CASSLLGGPLLKETQYF. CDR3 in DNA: TGTGCCAGCAGTTTGTTGGGGGGGCCCCTCCTCAAAGAGACCCAGTACTTC.

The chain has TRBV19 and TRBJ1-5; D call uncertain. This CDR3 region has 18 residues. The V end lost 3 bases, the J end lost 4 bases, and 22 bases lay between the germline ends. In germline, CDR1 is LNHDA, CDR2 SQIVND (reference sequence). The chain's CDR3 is CASSMSRFERFLNQPQHF. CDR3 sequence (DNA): TGTGCCAGTAGTATGAGTAGATTTGAACGCTTCCTTAATCAGCCCCAGCATTTT. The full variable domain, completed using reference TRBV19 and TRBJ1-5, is DGGITQSPKYLFRKEGQNVTLSCEQNLNHDAMYWYRQDPGQGLRLIYYSQIVNDFQKGDIAEGYSVSREKKESFPLTVTSAQKNPTAFYLCASSMSRFERFLNQPQHFGDGTRLSIL.

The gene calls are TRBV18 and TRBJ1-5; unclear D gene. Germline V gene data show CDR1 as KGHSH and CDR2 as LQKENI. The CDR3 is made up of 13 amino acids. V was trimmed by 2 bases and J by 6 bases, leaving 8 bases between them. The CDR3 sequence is CASSPGSGQPQHF. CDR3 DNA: TGTGCCAGCTCACCAGGGAGCGGTCAGCCCCAGCATTTT. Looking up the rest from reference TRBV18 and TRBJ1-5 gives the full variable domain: NAGVMQNPRHLVRRRGQEARLRCSPMKGHSHVYWYRQLPEEGLKFMVYLQKENIIDESGMPKERFSAEFPKEGPSILRIQQVVRGDSAAYFCASSPGSGQPQHFGDGTRLSIL.

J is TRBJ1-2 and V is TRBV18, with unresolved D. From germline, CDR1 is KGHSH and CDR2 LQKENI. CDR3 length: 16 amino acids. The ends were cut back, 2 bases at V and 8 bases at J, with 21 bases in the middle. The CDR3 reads CASSPSSSYEPRGYTF. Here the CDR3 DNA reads TGTGCCAGCTCACCATCCTCCTCCTACGAGCCTAGGGGCTACACCTTC. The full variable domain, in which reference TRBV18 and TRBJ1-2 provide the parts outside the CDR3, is NAGVMQNPRHLVRRRGQEARLRCSPMKGHSHVYWYRQLPEEGLKFMVYLQKENIIDESGMPKERFSAEFPKEGPSILRIQQVVRGDSAAYFCASSPSSSYEPRGYTFGSGTRLTVV.

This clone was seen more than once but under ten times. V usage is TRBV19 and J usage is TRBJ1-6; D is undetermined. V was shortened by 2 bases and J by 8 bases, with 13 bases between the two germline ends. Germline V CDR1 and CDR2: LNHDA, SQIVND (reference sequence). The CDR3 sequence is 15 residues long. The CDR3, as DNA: TGTGCCAGTAGTATAACGGGGAGGCACGATTCACCCCTCCACTTT. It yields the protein CASSITGRHDSPLHF.

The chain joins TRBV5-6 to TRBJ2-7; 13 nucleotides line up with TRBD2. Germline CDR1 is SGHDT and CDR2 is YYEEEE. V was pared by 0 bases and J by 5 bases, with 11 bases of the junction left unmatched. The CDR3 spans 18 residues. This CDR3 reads CASSLELAGGPDRDEQYF. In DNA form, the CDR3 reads TGTGCCAGCAGCTTGGAACTAGCGGGAGGGCCCGACCGGGACGAGCAGTACTTC.

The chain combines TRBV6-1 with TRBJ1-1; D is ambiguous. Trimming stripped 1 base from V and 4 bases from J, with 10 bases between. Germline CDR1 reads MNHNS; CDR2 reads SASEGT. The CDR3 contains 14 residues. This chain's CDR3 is CASSEGRAVTEAFF. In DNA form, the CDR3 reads TGTGCCAGCAGTGAAGGGAGAGCAGTCACTGAAGCTTTCTTT.

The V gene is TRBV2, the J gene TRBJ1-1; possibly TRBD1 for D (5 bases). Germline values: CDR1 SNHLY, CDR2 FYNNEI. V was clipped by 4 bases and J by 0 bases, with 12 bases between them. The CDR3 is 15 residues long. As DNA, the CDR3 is TGTGCCAGCAGTGTAGGCCAGACAGTGAACACTGAAGCTTTCTTT. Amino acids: CASSVGQTVNTEAFF.

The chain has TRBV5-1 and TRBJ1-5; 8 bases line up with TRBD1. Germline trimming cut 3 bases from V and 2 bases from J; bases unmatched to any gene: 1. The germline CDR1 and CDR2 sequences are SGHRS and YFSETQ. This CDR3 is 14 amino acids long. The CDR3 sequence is CASSSTGGNQPQHF. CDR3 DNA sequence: TGCGCCAGCAGCTCGACAGGGGGCAATCAGCCCCAGCATTTT. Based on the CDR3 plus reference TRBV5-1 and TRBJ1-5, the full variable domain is KAGVTQTPRYLIKTRGQQVTLSCSPISGHRSVSWYQQTPGQGLQFLFEYFSETQRNKGNFPGRFSGRQFSNSRSEMNVSTLELGDSALYLCASSSTGGNQPQHFGDGTRLSIL.

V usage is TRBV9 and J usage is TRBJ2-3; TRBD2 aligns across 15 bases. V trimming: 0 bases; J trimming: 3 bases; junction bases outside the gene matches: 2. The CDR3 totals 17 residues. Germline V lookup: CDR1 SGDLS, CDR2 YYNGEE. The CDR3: CASSVGTSGRGTDTQYF. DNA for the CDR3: TGTGCCAGCAGCGTAGGGACTAGCGGGAGGGGGACAGATACGCAGTATTTT.